This is a list of T cell receptor beta chains from one sample in a study of T cells in Graves' hyperthyroidism and ophthalmopathy. TCRdb re-called the multiplex PCR reads through MiXCR, storing one row per CDR3 protein. Of about 350,000 distinct CDR3 sequences in the sample, around 18% are singletons; the top ten hold about 14%. Sequenced material: blood. Receptors were obtained from a woman aged 40 to 50 with Graves' ophthalmopathy. Each CDR3 is given with its conserved first and last residue. A D gene is named only where the DNA matches it firmly. The listing skips clone size in some rows; elsewhere it reads once, few, many or a size class.

CDR3nt: TGTGCCAGCAGTTTCCCGGGACAGGGTGCCTACGAGCAGTACTTC
CDR3aa: CASSFPGQGAYEQYF
j_gene: TRBJ2-7
d_gene: TRBD1
abundance: many
v_gene: TRBV28

CDR3nt: TGTGCCAGCCGCCAGGGAAACATTCAGTACTTC
CDR3aa: CASRQGNIQYF
j_gene: TRBJ2-4
d_gene: NA
abundance: many
v_gene: TRBV6-1

CDR3nt: TGTGCCAGCTCGGTGGACTACCAAGAGACCCAGTACTTC
CDR3aa: CASSVDYQETQYF
j_gene: TRBJ2-5
d_gene: NA
abundance: many
v_gene: TRBV2

CDR3nt: TGTGCCAGCAGCACCACCGACGGGACAGAAGAGACCCAGTACTTC
CDR3aa: CASSTTDGTEETQYF
j_gene: TRBJ2-5
d_gene: TRBD1
abundance: many
v_gene: TRBV11-2

CDR3nt: TGTGCCAGCAGTTATTTCACCGGGGAGCTGTTTTTT
CDR3aa: CASSYFTGELFF
j_gene: TRBJ2-2
d_gene: NA
abundance: many
v_gene: TRBV27

CDR3nt: TGCAGTGCTAGATCACCCGGGAGCGGTGAGACCCAGTACTTC
CDR3aa: CSARSPGSGETQYF
j_gene: TRBJ2-5
d_gene: NA
abundance: many
v_gene: TRBV20-1

CDR3nt: TGCAGCTCCACAGGAAACACCGGGGAGCTGTTTTTT
CDR3aa: CSSTGNTGELFF
j_gene: TRBJ2-2
d_gene: NA
abundance: many
v_gene: TRBV29-1

CDR3nt: TGCAGCGTGGTCGGGACAGGGGGAAGTGGTGGCTCAATATACGAGCAGTACTTC
CDR3aa: CSVVGTGGSGGSIYEQYF
j_gene: TRBJ2-7
d_gene: TRBD1
abundance: many
v_gene: TRBV29-1

CDR3nt: TGTGCCAGCAGTGACAATTCTGCGTGGGGCTACACCTTC
CDR3aa: CASSDNSAWGYTF
j_gene: TRBJ1-2
d_gene: NA
abundance: few
v_gene: TRBV6-2/TRBV6-3

CDR3nt: TGTGCCACCAGCCGGGACGGGGGAGATCAGCCCCAGCATTTT
CDR3aa: CATSRDGGDQPQHF
j_gene: TRBJ1-5
d_gene: NA
abundance: many
v_gene: TRBV24-1

CDR3nt: TGTGCCAGCAGTCCAATGGACAGCGGATCCTACGAGCAGTACTTC
CDR3aa: CASSPMDSGSYEQYF
j_gene: TRBJ2-7
d_gene: NA
abundance: many
v_gene: TRBV6-2/TRBV6-3

CDR3nt: TGTGCCAGCAGTTTAGTCGGGGGAAACATTCAGTACTTC
CDR3aa: CASSLVGGNIQYF
j_gene: TRBJ2-4
d_gene: NA
abundance: many
v_gene: TRBV12-3/TRBV12-4

CDR3nt: TGTGCCTGGAGTGTGGACGCGACCAGAGAGACCCAGTACTTC
CDR3aa: CAWSVDATRETQYF
j_gene: TRBJ2-5
d_gene: NA
abundance: NA
v_gene: TRBV30

CDR3nt: TGTGCCAGCAGTCAACGGACAGGGACTGGAAACACCATATATTTT
CDR3aa: CASSQRTGTGNTIYF
j_gene: TRBJ1-3
d_gene: TRBD1
abundance: NA
v_gene: TRBV12-3/TRBV12-4

CDR3nt: TGCGCCAGCAGCCAAGGTGCGGGGCTCTCCTACGAGCAGTACTTC
CDR3aa: CASSQGAGLSYEQYF
j_gene: TRBJ2-7
d_gene: NA
abundance: many
v_gene: TRBV4-1

CDR3nt: TGTGCCAGCAGCCACCGATTGATCCGGGGCGCGGGTCAGCCCCAGCATTTT
CDR3aa: CASSHRLIRGAGQPQHF
j_gene: TRBJ1-5
d_gene: NA
abundance: NA
v_gene: TRBV6-2/TRBV6-3

CDR3nt: TGCAGTGCTAGCGAAGATGACTACGAGCAGTACTTC
CDR3aa: CSASEDDYEQYF
j_gene: TRBJ2-7
d_gene: NA
abundance: few
v_gene: TRBV20-1

CDR3nt: TGTGCCAGCAGCTTAGACGAAGGACAGCAAGAGACCCAGTACTTC
CDR3aa: CASSLDEGQQETQYF
j_gene: TRBJ2-5
d_gene: NA
abundance: many
v_gene: TRBV7-9

CDR3nt: TGTGCCAGCAGTTACGGGACAGGGAACGAGCAGTACTTC
CDR3aa: CASSYGTGNEQYF
j_gene: TRBJ2-7
d_gene: TRBD1
abundance: many
v_gene: TRBV6-2/TRBV6-3

CDR3nt: TGTGCCAGCAGCACTCGACAGGGGGCGGACACCGGGGAGCTGTTTTTT
CDR3aa: CASSTRQGADTGELFF
j_gene: TRBJ2-2
d_gene: TRBD1
abundance: NA
v_gene: TRBV12-3/TRBV12-4

CDR3nt: TGCAGCGTTGAAGATCGGATAGCGGGAGCAGCAGATACGCAGTATTTT
CDR3aa: CSVEDRIAGAADTQYF
j_gene: TRBJ2-3
d_gene: TRBD2
abundance: NA
v_gene: TRBV29-1

CDR3nt: TGTGCCAGCAGTCTAGGGACTAGCGGGAGAGATACGCAGTATTTT
CDR3aa: CASSLGTSGRDTQYF
j_gene: TRBJ2-3
d_gene: TRBD2
abundance: many
v_gene: TRBV12-3/TRBV12-4

CDR3nt: TGTGCCAGCAGCTTGCCGGGTAGTAGCAATCAGCCCCAGCATTTT
CDR3aa: CASSLPGSSNQPQHF
j_gene: TRBJ1-5
d_gene: NA
abundance: many
v_gene: TRBV6-2/TRBV6-3

CDR3nt: TGTGCCAGCGGCGGGCGGCCCAATCAGCCCCAGCATTTT
CDR3aa: CASGGRPNQPQHF
j_gene: TRBJ1-5
d_gene: NA
abundance: many
v_gene: TRBV19

CDR3nt: TGTGCTAGTGGTCCTCACCCTGACAGAGCAGATCAGCCCCAGCATTTT
CDR3aa: CASGPHPDRADQPQHF
j_gene: TRBJ1-5
d_gene: NA
abundance: many
v_gene: TRBV12-5

CDR3nt: TGTGCCAGCAGCCAAGATCCCGGAGGCTGGGAGCTGTTTTTT
CDR3aa: CASSQDPGGWELFF
j_gene: TRBJ2-2
d_gene: NA
abundance: once
v_gene: TRBV14

CDR3nt: TGTGCCTGGAGTACGGTTTGGGCTAATCAGCCCCAACATTTT
CDR3aa: CAWSTVWANQPQHF
j_gene: TRBJ1-5
d_gene: NA
abundance: few
v_gene: TRBV30

CDR3nt: TGCAGTGCTAGTCAATCGGCAGGGGCGAACACTGAAGCTTTCTTT
CDR3aa: CSASQSAGANTEAFF
j_gene: TRBJ1-1
d_gene: NA
abundance: many
v_gene: TRBV20-1

CDR3nt: TGCTGTGTGGCGGGAGGGCAAGAGTCCCAGTACTTC
CDR3aa: CCVAGGQESQYF
j_gene: TRBJ2-5
d_gene: TRBD2
abundance: NA
v_gene: TRBV20-1

CDR3nt: TGTGCCACAGAAAGGGACTACGAGCAGTACTTC
CDR3aa: CATERDYEQYF
j_gene: TRBJ2-7
d_gene: NA
abundance: many
v_gene: TRBV30

CDR3nt: TGTGCCAGCTCACCCCGTAGTAGCGGGGCTGGAGAGACCCAGTACTTC
CDR3aa: CASSPRSSGAGETQYF
j_gene: TRBJ2-5
d_gene: TRBD2
abundance: many
v_gene: TRBV18

CDR3nt: TGTGCCAGCGTTGGAGGATATGGCTACACCTTC
CDR3aa: CASVGGYGYTF
j_gene: TRBJ1-2
d_gene: NA
abundance: many
v_gene: TRBV6-5

CDR3nt: TGTGCCAGCACCCCCCGGGAGGCGGGGGAGCTGTTTTTT
CDR3aa: CASTPREAGELFF
j_gene: TRBJ2-2
d_gene: TRBD2
abundance: many
v_gene: TRBV6-5

CDR3nt: TGTGCCAGCAGTCGCTCCCAGAGAACCGGGGAGACCCAGTACTTC
CDR3aa: CASSRSQRTGETQYF
j_gene: TRBJ2-5
d_gene: NA
abundance: many
v_gene: TRBV6-5

CDR3nt: TGTGCCAGTACTCGGGATTTTAACTATGGCTACACCTTC
CDR3aa: CASTRDFNYGYTF
j_gene: TRBJ1-2
d_gene: NA
abundance: NA
v_gene: TRBV19

CDR3nt: TGCAGTGCTAGAGGCTGGGACAGCTCCTACGAGCAGTACTTC
CDR3aa: CSARGWDSSYEQYF
j_gene: TRBJ2-7
d_gene: TRBD1
abundance: NA
v_gene: TRBV20-1

CDR3nt: TGTGCCAGCAGTGCCCGACAGGATAATTCACCCCTCCACTTT
CDR3aa: CASSARQDNSPLHF
j_gene: TRBJ1-6
d_gene: NA
abundance: many
v_gene: TRBV2

CDR3nt: TGTGCCAGCAGGCCCACCCGGGGGGACTACGAGCAGTACTTC
CDR3aa: CASRPTRGDYEQYF
j_gene: TRBJ2-7
d_gene: TRBD2
abundance: many
v_gene: TRBV12-3/TRBV12-4

CDR3nt: TGTGCCAGCTCACGAAGGAACGCTGGGGCCAACGTCCTGACTTTC
CDR3aa: CASSRRNAGANVLTF
j_gene: TRBJ2-6
d_gene: NA
abundance: many
v_gene: TRBV19

CDR3nt: TGCAGTGCTAGAGATGGGGCACGAGACTCCTACGAGCAGTACTTC
CDR3aa: CSARDGARDSYEQYF
j_gene: TRBJ2-7
d_gene: NA
abundance: many
v_gene: TRBV20-1

CDR3nt: TGCGCCAGCAGCTTGGACGGGCCCCACTCTGGAAACACCATATATTTT
CDR3aa: CASSLDGPHSGNTIYF
j_gene: TRBJ1-3
d_gene: NA
abundance: NA
v_gene: TRBV5-1

CDR3nt: TGTGCCAGCAGTTCAGGGGAGTTCACAAGAGCTTTCTTT
CDR3aa: CASSSGEFTRAFF
j_gene: TRBJ1-1
d_gene: NA
abundance: many
v_gene: TRBV12-3/TRBV12-4

CDR3nt: TGTGCCAGCAGCCGTGGCAGAACGGGGCGCATCCACACTGAAGCTTTCTTT
CDR3aa: CASSRGRTGRIHTEAFF
j_gene: TRBJ1-1
d_gene: NA
abundance: many
v_gene: TRBV13

CDR3nt: TGTGCCAGCAGCCTCCTTCTGAGGGAGCAGTACTTC
CDR3aa: CASSLLLREQYF
j_gene: TRBJ2-7
d_gene: NA
abundance: many
v_gene: TRBV28

CDR3nt: TGTGCCAGCAGTTCCGGGACTGTTGGACAAGAGACCCAGTACTTC
CDR3aa: CASSSGTVGQETQYF
j_gene: TRBJ2-5
d_gene: NA
abundance: many
v_gene: TRBV12-3/TRBV12-4

CDR3nt: TGTGCCAGCAGTTACGAAGGGAGTGGGGCCAACGTCCTGACTTTC
CDR3aa: CASSYEGSGANVLTF
j_gene: TRBJ2-6
d_gene: NA
abundance: many
v_gene: TRBV6-5

CDR3nt: TGTGCCAGCAAAACCGGGGGCGCGAACACTGAAGCTTTCTTT
CDR3aa: CASKTGGANTEAFF
j_gene: TRBJ1-1
d_gene: NA
abundance: many
v_gene: TRBV2

CDR3nt: TGTGCCAGCAGCGGGACAGGGCTTAGCAATCAGCCCCAGCATTTT
CDR3aa: CASSGTGLSNQPQHF
j_gene: TRBJ1-5
d_gene: TRBD1
abundance: NA
v_gene: TRBV6-1

CDR3nt: TGTGCCAGCAGTTCCCTCGGACTAGGTCCCGGGGAGCTGTTTTTT
CDR3aa: CASSSLGLGPGELFF
j_gene: TRBJ2-2
d_gene: TRBD2
abundance: many
v_gene: TRBV27

CDR3nt: TGTGCCTGGAACCGGGACATCGGAAACACCATATATTTT
CDR3aa: CAWNRDIGNTIYF
j_gene: TRBJ1-3
d_gene: NA
abundance: few
v_gene: TRBV30

CDR3nt: TGTGCCAGCAGTGCCAGACTAGCGGGAGGCCCCCAAGAGACCCAGTACTTC
CDR3aa: CASSARLAGGPQETQYF
j_gene: TRBJ2-5
d_gene: TRBD2
abundance: many
v_gene: TRBV6-1

CDR3nt: TGTGCCAGCAGTGCCCAGGGAGTCGGCGGGGAGCTGTTTTTT
CDR3aa: CASSAQGVGGELFF
j_gene: TRBJ2-2
d_gene: NA
abundance: NA
v_gene: TRBV27

CDR3nt: TGTGCCAGCAGCTACAGGGTGTCGTTCTTT
CDR3aa: CASSYRVSFF
j_gene: TRBJ1-1
d_gene: NA
abundance: many
v_gene: TRBV6-1

CDR3nt: TGTGCCAGCAGCGTCGACACAGGGAGAGGGAATCAGCCCCAGCATTTT
CDR3aa: CASSVDTGRGNQPQHF
j_gene: TRBJ1-5
d_gene: NA
abundance: many
v_gene: TRBV7-6

CDR3nt: TGTGCCAGCACCCCAGGGCGCCCGAACACTGAAGCTTTCTTT
CDR3aa: CASTPGRPNTEAFF
j_gene: TRBJ1-1
d_gene: NA
abundance: NA
v_gene: TRBV12-3/TRBV12-4

CDR3nt: TGTGCCAGCAGTTACCCAGCGGGAGTTCCCTCTCCATCCTACGAGCAGTACTTC
CDR3aa: CASSYPAGVPSPSYEQYF
j_gene: TRBJ2-7
d_gene: TRBD2
abundance: many
v_gene: TRBV6-2/TRBV6-3